This T cell receptor (beta chain) was sequenced in a study of cytomegalovirus exposure and HLA in healthy donors. Across the whole study: Of the donors genotyped, a few hundred in all, 81% fell in the Caucasian-associated ancestry cluster.

The PCR had 60 Vbeta and 13 Jbeta primers. Repertoires were generated with immunoSEQ multiplex PCR, while TCRdb's copy carries only in-frame clones and drops some. The top ten hold less than 7% of the sample, which has tens of thousands of clones, around 49% seen once. Study-level results: In a later analysis, an Asian-associated ancestry cluster reportedly showed fewer N-insertions than the roughly 730-donor mean. What a later analysis showed was that several of the most significant clusters appeared linked to common viral pathogens.

Turning to this clone: Its target is unknown.

This clonotype originated in a woman aged 40 to 49 in good health and CMV-seropositive. The sequenced material came from PBMCs.

CDR3 nucleotides: TGTGCCAGCAGCATCGACAGAGCCTACGAGCAGTACTTC. As protein: CASSIDRAYEQYF. V usage is TRBV7-2 and J usage is TRBJ2-7, with D perhaps matching TRBD1 (5 bases). Germline values: CDR1 SGHTA, CDR2 FQGNSA. This CDR3 contains 13 residues. Deletions cut 5 bases from V and 2 bases from J, with 10 bases between. The complete variable domain, with remaining parts taken from reference TRBV7-2 and TRBJ2-7, reads GAGVSQSPSNKVTEKGKDVELRCDPISGHTALYWYRQSLGQGLEFLIYFQGNSAPDKSGLPSDRFSAERTGGSVSTLTIQRTQQEDSAVYLCASSIDRAYEQYFGPGTRLTVT.